What follows are 32 T cell receptor beta chains derived from one specimen sequenced in a study of T cells after yellow fever vaccination. TCRdb re-derived calls from the 5' RACE reads in MiXCR, one entry per CDR3 protein. The repertoire has 450,000 to 550,000 distinct CDR3 sequences, 21% of them found once; the top ten carry roughly a sixth. This specimen was PBMCs, taken around 3 weeks after the first yellow fever vaccination. The receptors derive from a young man who received the YFV17D yellow fever vaccine.

This clonotype occurred a few times. The CDR3 bases are TGTGCCAGCAGCTTGGGCAGGGTTTATAACTATGGCTACACCTTC. Translation: CASSLGRVYNYGYTF. J is TRBJ1-2 and V is TRBV7-2, with D possibly being TRBD1 (5 bases). With 3 bases removed from V and 1 base from J, the gap between germline ends came to 12 bases. The germline V gene encodes CDR1 SGHTA and CDR2 FQGNSA. The CDR3 sequence is 15 residues long.

The genes are TRBV27 and TRBJ2-5; weak D call: TRBD1 (5 bases). Germline V gives CDR1 MNHEY, CDR2 SMNVEV (reference sequence). V gave up 1 base and J gave up 4 bases, with 10 bases separating them. The CDR3 is 14 amino acids. CDR3 residues: CASSLFGTGETQYF. As DNA, the CDR3 is TGTGCCAGCAGTTTATTCGGTACAGGAGAGACCCAGTACTTC.

The chain links TRBV4-3 to TRBJ1-2; D gene ambiguous. The CDR3 length is 15 residues. Trimming stripped 0 bases from V and 3 bases from J, with 11 bases between. Germline CDR1 LGHNA, CDR2 YSLEER. The CDR3 sequence: CASSQDNGRYYGYTF. In DNA form, the CDR3 reads TGCGCCAGCAGCCAAGATAACGGCCGGTACTATGGCTACACCTTC.

This clonotype was recorded a few times. CDR3 region: CASSLARMGSTDTQYF. DNA of the CDR3: TGTGCCAGCAGCTTAGCGCGGATGGGGAGCACAGATACGCAGTATTTT. The gene calls are TRBV13 and TRBJ2-3; D uncertain. V shed 1 base and J shed 0 bases, with 11 bases lying between them. The CDR3 runs 16 residues. CDR1 PRHDT and CDR2 FYEKMQ come from the germline V gene (reference sequence).

The chain recombines TRBV6-5 with TRBJ2-5; D may be TRBD2 (5 bases). This CDR3 comprises 15 residues. The V end was cut by 5 bases, the J end by 5 bases, with 18 bases between. The germline V gene encodes CDR1 MNHEY and CDR2 SVGAGI. CDR3 in amino acids: CASSLLGQEVETQYF. CDR3 DNA sequence: TGTGCCAGCAGTCTACTGGGTCAGGAGGTGGAGACCCAGTACTTC.

The chain employs TRBV11-2 and TRBJ2-5, with D possibly being TRBD1 or TRBD2 (7 bases each). Germline-derived CDR1 and CDR2 are SGHAT and FQNNGV. CDR3 length equals 16 residues. The germline V and J ends were trimmed by 5 bases and 5 bases, with 21 bases remaining between them. This CDR3 reads CASSPPGRGGQETQYF. In DNA form, the CDR3 reads TGTGCCAGCAGCCCCCCGGGCAGGGGGGGGCAGGAGACCCAGTACTTC.

The V gene is TRBV4-3, the J gene TRBJ2-2; 7 bases align to TRBD1. The CDR3 has 16 residues. The junction had 4 bases not matched to a gene; V was cut back by 0 bases and J by 3 bases. The V gene's germline CDR1 is LGHNA and CDR2 YSLEER. The CDR3 reads CASSQEARGYTGELFF. In DNA form, the CDR3 reads TGCGCCAGCAGCCAAGAGGCCAGGGGGTACACCGGGGAGCTGTTTTTT.

A few counts support this clonotype. The V and J genes are TRBV12-3 or TRBV12-4 and TRBJ1-1, with D perhaps matching TRBD1 (6 bases). The CDR3 runs to 15 residues. Trimming cost V 6 bases and J 4 bases, with 18 bases left between them. The CDR3 sequence is CASSPGAGGTTEAFF. The CDR3 DNA follows: TGTGCCAGCAGCCCAGGCGCCGGGGGCACCACTGAAGCTTTCTTT.

The sample holds a few counts of this clonotype. The rearrangement uses TRBV7-2 and TRBJ2-4; 7 bases line up with TRBD1. The CDR3 is 14 amino acids. Germline lookup yields CDR1 SGHTA and CDR2 FQGNSA. Trimming took 5 bases from V and 8 from J; bases not matched to a gene: 9. In nucleotides, the CDR3 is TGTGCCAGCAGCACCTCGACAGGGCGGGACATTCAGTACTTC. Protein: CASSTSTGRDIQYF.

This clonotype came up many times. CDR3 sequence reads: CASSPESSTDTQYF. CDR3 DNA: TGTGCCAGCAGCCCGGAGAGTAGCACAGATACGCAGTATTTT. V gene TRBV28 combines with J gene TRBJ2-3; D unclear. This CDR3 is built from 14 residues. CDR1 is MDHEN, CDR2 SYDVKM, per germline. V was trimmed by 6 bases and J by 0 bases, leaving 10 bases between them.

This clonotype was counted a few times. The rearrangement joins TRBV7-9 to TRBJ1-6, with TRBD1 as a possible D gene (5 bases). CDR1 is SEHNR and CDR2 is FQNEAQ in the germline V gene (reference sequence). This CDR3 has 15 residues. V was clipped by 2 bases and J by 5 bases, with 10 bases between them. The CDR3 region has the DNA TGTGCCAGCAGCTTATCCGGGGGTAATAATTCACCCCTCCACTTT. Translating it yields CASSLSGGNNSPLHF. The full variable domain, completed using reference TRBV7-9 and TRBJ1-6, is DTGVSQNPRHKITKRGQNVTFRCDPISEHNRLYWYRQTLGQGPEFLTYFQNEAQLEKSRLLSDRFSAERPKGSFSTLEIQRTEQGDSAMYLCASSLSGGNNSPLHFGNGTRLTVT.

This clonotype was seen a handful of times. The V and J genes are TRBV12-3 or TRBV12-4 and TRBJ2-7, with TRBD1 matching 7 bases. The CDR3 runs 14 residues. Trimming cost V 5 bases and J 6 bases; bases outside gene matches: 10. CDR3 coding DNA: TGTGCCAGCAGTCTACTCGACCGGACAGGCGAGCAGTACTTC. It encodes CASSLLDRTGEQYF.

As concerns this clonotype: A single base separates this from a much larger clone, so it may be a read error. V is TRBV5-1 and J is TRBJ2-1; a possible D gene is TRBD2 (7 bases). Germline CDR1 is SGHRS and CDR2 is YFSETQ. This CDR3 is 14 amino acids long. CDR3 loop: CTSSLNRGANEQFF. The CDR3 bases are TGCACCAGCAGCTTGAATCGGGGGGCGAATGAGCAGTTCTTC. Looking up the rest from reference TRBV5-1 and TRBJ2-1 gives the full variable domain: KAGVTQTPRYLIKTRGQQVTLSCSPISGHRSVSWYQQTPGQGLQFLFEYFSETQRNKGNFPGRFSGRQFSNSRSEMNVSTLELGDSALYLCTSSLNRGANEQFFGPGTRLTVL.

The DNA for the CDR3 is TGTGCCAGCAGCTCTCGGGGCCTGGAAGGGGAGCTGTTTTTT. Amino acid sequence: CASSSRGLEGELFF. The chain uses TRBV7-9 and TRBJ2-2; the D call may be TRBD1 or TRBD2 (5 bases each). This CDR3 region has 14 residues. Per the germline V gene, CDR1 is SEHNR and CDR2 is FQNEAQ (reference sequence). V shed 4 bases and J shed 8 bases, with 14 bases lying between them.

V usage is TRBV12-3 or TRBV12-4 and J usage is TRBJ1-2; 10 nucleotides line up with TRBD1. V shed 0 bases, J shed 6 bases, and the junction held 4 bases outside the gene matches. The CDR3 is 15 amino acids. The DNA of the CDR3 is TGTGCCAGCAGTTTAGCCCCCGACAGGGGGCATGGCTACACCTTC. It specifies CASSLAPDRGHGYTF.

This clonotype was counted between two and nine times. The V and J genes are TRBV11-2 and TRBJ2-1; 11 bases are shared with TRBD1. CDR1 is SGHAT and CDR2 is FQNNGV in the germline V gene. J lost 10 bases, V lost 5 bases, and 13 bases had no gene match. This CDR3 is 16 amino acids long. CDR3 loop: CASSRGQGAASGEQFF. In nucleotides, the CDR3 is TGTGCCAGCAGCAGAGGACAGGGGGCCGCCTCGGGGGAGCAGTTCTTC.

This clonotype was found a few times. J is TRBJ2-1 and V is TRBV7-8, with a tentative D call TRBD1 (5 bases). The germline V gene has CDR1 SGHVS and CDR2 FQNEAQ. The CDR3 has 15 residues. The germline V and J ends were trimmed by 3 bases and 6 bases, with 15 bases remaining between them. CDR3: CASSLVRTMSNEQFF. In DNA form, the CDR3 reads TGTGCCAGCAGCTTGGTGAGGACAATGTCCAATGAGCAGTTCTTC.

The V call is TRBV27, the J call TRBJ1-6; the match to TRBD1 covers 9 bases. The CDR3 runs to 16 residues. Trimming took 6 bases from V and 6 from J; bases not matched to a gene: 9. Germline assignment: CDR1 MNHEY and CDR2 SMNVEV (reference sequence). The CDR3 region has the DNA TGTGCCAGCAGACAACCGGGACAGGGAGTTAATTCACCCCTCCACTTT. Translation: CASRQPGQGVNSPLHF.

In its sample, this clonotype was seen a few times. The V and J genes are TRBV4-3 and TRBJ1-2; D is uncertain. The CDR3 runs to 14 residues. In germline, CDR1 is LGHNA, CDR2 YSLEER. V was trimmed by 1 base and J by 4 bases, leaving 10 bases between them. In nucleotides, the CDR3 is TGCGCCAGCAGCCAAGGAGTACGCCCCTATGGCTACACCTTC. Its translation is CASSQGVRPYGYTF.

The chain joins TRBV19 to TRBJ1-5, with a weak D call TRBD1 (5 bases). Trimming left V 6 bases short and J 0 bases short, with 21 bases between. Germline V gene sequence: CDR1 LNHDA, CDR2 SQIVND (reference sequence). This CDR3 has 18 residues. The CDR3 DNA reads as TGTGCCAGTAGCTACAGCGCCCTGGGGACTTATAGCAATCAGCCCCAGCATTTT. Protein product: CASSYSALGTYSNQPQHF. Filled out from reference TRBV19 and TRBJ1-5, the complete variable domain reads DGGITQSPKYLFRKEGQNVTLSCEQNLNHDAMYWYRQDPGQGLRLIYYSQIVNDFQKGDIAEGYSVSREKKESFPLTVTSAQKNPTAFYLCASSYSALGTYSNQPQHFGDGTRLSIL.

The rearrangement joins TRBV12-3 or TRBV12-4 to TRBJ1-6; TRBD1 agrees at 7 bases. CDR3 length: 13 residues. After removal of 10 bases from V and 6 bases from J, the junction contained 6 bases not matched to a gene. Written as DNA, the CDR3 is TGTGCCATCAACAGGGGATCTAATTCACCCCTCCACTTT. This codes for CAINRGSNSPLHF.

This clonotype was counted only a few times. The chain employs TRBV7-9 and TRBJ1-2; TRBD1 is a possible D gene (5 bases). Germline V gene data show CDR1 as SEHNR and CDR2 as FQNEAQ (reference sequence). V lost 5 bases and J 8 bases, leaving 9 bases between the germline ends. The CDR3 spans 11 residues. The CDR3 region has the DNA TGTGCCAGCAGCCGGAACAGGGGCTACACCTTC. Its protein is CASSRNRGYTF.

There are a few counts of this clonotype. This chain uses TRBV7-2 with TRBJ2-1; 10 nucleotides align to TRBD2. The CDR3 loop spans 15 amino acids. The V and J ends lost 5 bases and 7 bases, in that order; junction bases with no gene match: 8. From germline, CDR1 is SGHTA and CDR2 FQGNSA. DNA for the CDR3: TGTGCCAGCAGCCCGGCTAGCGGGGGACCAAATGAGCAGTTCTTC. It encodes CASSPASGGPNEQFF.

This clonotype occurred a few times. The gene calls are TRBV6-4 and TRBJ2-3, with TRBD2 matching 7 bases. Per germline, CDR1 MRHNA and CDR2 SNTAGT. The CDR3 sequence is 15 residues long. V was clipped by 2 bases and J by 1 base; unmatched bases: 3. The CDR3 DNA follows: TGTGCCAGCAGTGACGGGGCGGGGGGCACAGATACGCAGTATTTT. As protein: CASSDGAGGTDTQYF.

The J gene is TRBJ2-5, the V gene TRBV6-5; D unclear. The length of the CDR3 is 11 residues. CDR1 MNHEY and CDR2 SVGAGI come from the germline V gene. V dropped 1 base and J dropped 5 bases, with 2 bases sitting between them. The CDR3 DNA is TGTGCCAGCAGTTACTTTGAGACCCAGTACTTC. Amino acid sequence: CASSYFETQYF.

This clonotype was seen more than once but under ten times. The chain carries TRBV20-1 and TRBJ2-1, with TRBD1 matching over 12 bases. The V gene's germline CDR1 is DFQATT and CDR2 SNEGSKA (reference sequence). V lost 5 bases and J lost 8; bases outside the gene matches: 4. The CDR3 runs to 13 residues. The CDR3 loop is CSAPGQGAYEQFF. The CDR3 DNA reads as TGCAGTGCTCCGGGACAGGGGGCTTATGAGCAGTTCTTC.

This clonotype was observed a few times. CDR3 coding DNA: TGCGCCAGCAGCTTCCCCGGGACTGGGGTGAATGAGCAGTTCTTC. Translation gives CASSFPGTGVNEQFF. The rearrangement links TRBV5-1 to TRBJ2-1, with D possibly TRBD2 on 6 matching bases. The CDR3 is 15 residues long. From germline, CDR1 is SGHRS and CDR2 YFSETQ. The ends were cut back, 2 bases at V and 7 bases at J, with 16 bases in the middle.

The rearrangement uses TRBV6-2 or TRBV6-3 and TRBJ2-6; D remains unclear. The V end lost 5 bases, the J end lost 0 bases, and 8 bases lay between the germline ends. The CDR3 is 15 amino acids. Germline CDR1 and CDR2: MNHEY and SVGEGT. CDR3 in amino acids: CASSRRVSGANVLTF. DNA of the CDR3: TGTGCCAGCAGTCGCCGGGTCTCTGGGGCCAACGTCCTGACTTTC.

The V gene is TRBV4-3, the J gene TRBJ2-5; TRBD1 agrees at 7 bases. Germline CDR1 is LGHNA and CDR2 is YSLEER. The V and J ends lost 5 bases and 2 bases, in that order; junction bases with no gene match: 14. The CDR3 consists of 17 residues. The CDR3, as DNA: TGCGCCAGCAGCTTCCGGTCCCGGGACAGTAAACAAGAGACCCAGTACTTC. The encoded protein is CASSFRSRDSKQETQYF.

The rearrangement links TRBV10-3 to TRBJ2-1; D may be TRBD2 (6 bases). In germline, CDR1 is ENHRY, CDR2 SYGVKD. Trimming cost V 3 bases and J 5 bases, with 11 bases left between them. This CDR3 is 14 amino acids long. The CDR3 loop is CAISDIGGNNEQFF. The CDR3 DNA reads as TGTGCCATCAGTGACATCGGCGGGAACAATGAGCAGTTCTTC.

The rearrangement uses TRBV6-2 or TRBV6-3 and TRBJ2-3; 8 bases match TRBD1. With 6 bases clipped from V and 3 bases from J, the junction kept 8 bases outside the gene matches. Germline loops: CDR1 MNHEY, CDR2 SVGEGT. This CDR3 has 15 residues. The CDR3 is CASSRTGIGTDTQYF. DNA for the CDR3: TGTGCCAGCAGCAGGACAGGGATCGGGACAGATACGCAGTATTTT.

A few counts support this clonotype. CDR3 DNA sequence: TGTGCCAGCAGCCTAATACCGGGACTAACTAGCACAGATACGCAGTATTTT. This translates into CASSLIPGLTSTDTQYF. The chain recombines TRBV11-2 with TRBJ2-3; 7 positions agree with TRBD2. J lost 0 bases, V lost 5 bases, and 11 bases had no gene match. Germline-derived CDR1 and CDR2 are SGHAT and FQNNGV. The CDR3 is 17 amino acids.